This T cell receptor (beta chain) originates from a study of T-cell reconstitution after alpha-beta-depleted transplantation in children. This clonotype appeared many times. Researchers prepared the TCRbeta library using unique molecular identifiers, the study reports. TCRdb redid the calling of the PCR reads with MiXCR, one entry per CDR3 protein. This sample carries around 410,000 distinct CDR3 sequences, approximately 10% of them seen once, and the ten largest clones take 5% to 6.5%. The CDR3 spans 15 residues. V lost 1 base, J lost 8 bases, and 18 bases lay in between. The V gene's germline CDR1 is SGHRS and CDR2 YFSETQ.

This specimen was PBMCs from the stem cell graft donor, taken from the stem cell graft. The rearrangement joins TRBV5-1 to TRBJ1-2; the D gene is possibly TRBD1 (6 bases). The receptor comes from a human donor who donated a stem cell graft to a child with acute myeloid leukemia. CDR3 nucleotide sequence: TGCGCCAGCAGCTTGTCAGGACAGTCCACGGAGGGCTACACCTTC. This sequence encodes CASSLSGQSTEGYTF.